This T cell receptor (beta chain) was sequenced for a study of radiation and T cells in renal cell carcinoma (dated by TCRdb to the early 2020s). Concerning the study at large: The samples were obtained from a clinical trial, where primary renal cell carcinomas were treated with 15 Gy stereotactic body radiation therapy and then removed by nephrectomy 4 weeks afterward. In the 53 samples combined, about 4 million unique CDR3 nucleotide sequences were found, encoding roughly 3,000,000 unique CDR3 amino acid sequences. In total, 50 to 55 samples, comprising some 25 tumors and around 27 peripheral blood samples, were subjected to TCR beta sequencing. What the work shows at the level of the full study, not this receptor alone: In blood, the top tumor clonotypes increased between baseline and 2 weeks post-radiation and then shrank by 4 weeks, which suggests that tumor-resident clones expanded only transiently. The single-armed trial design could not address effects of radiation dose or scheduling on the TCR repertoire. Dynamics of the blood repertoire were not tracked past 4 weeks after treatment. No pretreatment tumor biopsies were available, so the baseline intratumoral presence of clonotypes could not be determined.

The sample's time point label, in plain terms: baseline pretreatment blood. The treatment or condition label, as the study defines it: 15 Gy SBRT to primary tumor, nephrectomy 4 weeks later. To track tumor-enriched clonotypes, serial peripheral blood was sampled from radiation-treated patients at baseline and at 2 weeks and 4 weeks after SBRT. Every patient's renal cell carcinoma showed clear cell pathology. Genomic DNA for TCR sequencing was prepared using the QIAamp DNA Blood Mini Kit (Qiagen). Only samples passing all quality control checks were included in the analyses. At the junction V is shortened by 1 base and J by 4 bases, with 13 bases in between. Including the terminal cysteine and phenylalanine, the CDR3 comprises 16 residues. Only the CDR3 portion is preserved as DNA: 48 bases, with reading frame beginning at the first base. CDR1 SGHVS and CDR2 FQNEAQ were looked up in the germline V gene.

Following the manufacturer's recommendations, the immunoSEQ kit was used to generate TCR beta libraries from genomic DNA. To prepare the libraries, a first multiplex PCR with proprietary primers was run, followed by a second PCR that added unique barcodes, and a bead cleanup was done after each round. A positive control reaction and a negative control reaction, both provided in the kit, were run with every batch of samples. The final libraries were assessed on an Agilent 4200 TapeStation D1000 ScreenTape, pooled by volume, and quantified by qPCR. Sequencing ran on an Illumina NextSeq500 with a MidOutput 150-cycle cartridge, using 156 Read1 and 15 Index1 cycles with kit custom primers. The pooled library was loaded at 0.75 to 1 pM, and approximately 20% PhiX control was spiked in. The paper's data handling went like this. Vendor-processed data were analyzed in R, and a clonotype was defined as all T cells sharing the same CDR3 nucleotide sequence. In the clone abundance analyses, frequencies in each sample were normalized to that sample's 10,000 most abundant clones. Public T cell clones, which averaged fewer than five per sample, were removed prior to analysis. Tumor-enriched and baseline blood-enriched clonotypes were defined by at least a 32-fold difference in abundance between compartments. Clonotypes expanded or contracted between blood time points were identified with a beta-binomial differential abundance model. The Baroni-Urbani and Buser coefficient was used to measure tumor-blood repertoire similarity, and groups were compared with two-tailed Wilcoxon tests in R. TCRdb obtained this table from immuneACCESS and retained in-frame rearrangements with V and J assigned. These tables miss some clones; where compared with another copy, unresolved V genes account for less than half of the shortfall, and the remainder is unexplained. That table gives V, J and clone size, and the DNA gave D and trimming. This sample holds 70,000 to 95,000 clones; roughly four fifths were observed only once. Around 5.8% of the sample goes to the ten largest clones.

Worth noting for this clone: Its antigen specificity is not known. No quality values exist for individual bases; no much larger clone is one base distant.

This TCR derives from a man between 60 and 75 years old with renal cell carcinoma. Sequencing was performed on blood, taken from a patient whose treatment included radiotherapy and nephrectomy. Recombination connected TRBV7-8 to TRBJ2-2, with a weak D call of TRBD1 (6 bases match). The nucleotide sequence is TGTGCCAGCAGCTTAGGGGGGCGGGCTGCCACCGGGGAGCTGTTTTTT. Its protein is CASSLGGRAATGELFF.